The subject of this entry is one T cell receptor (beta chain). The sample comes from a study of CD8 T cells in Susac syndrome. RNA was extracted with the RNeasy kit, and a quantity of about 0.45 to 1 ug was reverse transcribed using random hexamers. TCRdb itself ran the immunoSEQ multiplex PCR reads through MiXCR, one entry per CDR3 protein. Here the sample spans about 130,000 distinct CDR3 sequences, 85% to 95% being singletons. The V segment lost 6 bases and the J segment 8 bases; nucleotides outside the gene matches: 5. CDR3 size: 14 residues. Per germline, CDR1 MNHEY and CDR2 SMNVEV (reference sequence).

This clonotype originated in a human donor with multiple sclerosis. This chain uses TRBV27 with TRBJ2-1; 12 bases fit TRBD2. The source material was CD8+ T cells from PBMCs. CDR3 DNA sequence: TGTGCCAGCAGACTAGCGGGGGGCCGCGATGAGCAGTTCTTC. Protein sequence: CASRLAGGRDEQFF.